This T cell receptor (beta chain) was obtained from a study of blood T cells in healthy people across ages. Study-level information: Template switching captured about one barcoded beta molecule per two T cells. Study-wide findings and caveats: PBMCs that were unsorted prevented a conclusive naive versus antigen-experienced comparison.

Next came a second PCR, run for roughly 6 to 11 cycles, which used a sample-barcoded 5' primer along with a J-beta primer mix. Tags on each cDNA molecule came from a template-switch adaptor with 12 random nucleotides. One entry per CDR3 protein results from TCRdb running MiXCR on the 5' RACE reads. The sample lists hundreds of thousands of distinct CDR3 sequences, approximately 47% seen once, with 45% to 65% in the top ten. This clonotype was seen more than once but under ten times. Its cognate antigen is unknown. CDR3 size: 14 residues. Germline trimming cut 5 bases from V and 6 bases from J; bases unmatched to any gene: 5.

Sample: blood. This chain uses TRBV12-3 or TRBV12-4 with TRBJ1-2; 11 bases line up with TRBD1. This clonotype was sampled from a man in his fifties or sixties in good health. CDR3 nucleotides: TGTGCCAGCAGTCATGGACAGGGGGCGAATGGCTACACCTTC. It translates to CASSHGQGANGYTF.